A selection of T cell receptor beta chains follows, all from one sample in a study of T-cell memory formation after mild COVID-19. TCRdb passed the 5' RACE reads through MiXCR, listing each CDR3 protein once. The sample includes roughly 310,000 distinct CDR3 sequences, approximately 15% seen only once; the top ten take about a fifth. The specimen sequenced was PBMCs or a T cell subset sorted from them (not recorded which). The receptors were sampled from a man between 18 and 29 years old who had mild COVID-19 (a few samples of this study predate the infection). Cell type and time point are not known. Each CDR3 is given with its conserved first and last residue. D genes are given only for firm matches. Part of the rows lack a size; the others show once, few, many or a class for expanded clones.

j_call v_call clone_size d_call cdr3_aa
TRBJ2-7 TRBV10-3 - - CAISEQGGPNYEQYF
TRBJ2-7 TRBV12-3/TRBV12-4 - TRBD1 CASRKQGEHEQYF
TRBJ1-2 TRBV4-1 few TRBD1 CASSQGRGLYQFAVGYTF
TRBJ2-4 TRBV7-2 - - CASSLAAQAAKNIQYF
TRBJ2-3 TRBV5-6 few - CASSQALTGILDTQYF
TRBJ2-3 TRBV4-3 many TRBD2 CASSQTSGGETDTQYF
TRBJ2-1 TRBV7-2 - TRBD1 CASSPGTGRYNEQFF
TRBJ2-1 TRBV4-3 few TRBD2 CASSQDGSGGASEQFF
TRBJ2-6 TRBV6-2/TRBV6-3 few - CASNSFGANVLTF
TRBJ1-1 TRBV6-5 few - CASMARMNTEAFF
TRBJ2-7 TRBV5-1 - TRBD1 CASSPGTGIDEQYF
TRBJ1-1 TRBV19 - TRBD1 CASTSTGKASAFF
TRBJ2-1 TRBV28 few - CASSPPPSSYNEQFF
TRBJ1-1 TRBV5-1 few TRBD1 CASSTQGGNTEAFF
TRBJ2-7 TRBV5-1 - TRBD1 CASSLVPGTGSSEQYF
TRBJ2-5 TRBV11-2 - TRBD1 CASSLEDRVWETQYF
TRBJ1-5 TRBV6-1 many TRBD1 CASSADRVGQPQHF
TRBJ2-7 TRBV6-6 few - CASRTGENEQYF
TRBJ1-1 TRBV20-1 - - CSAQRTVEAFF
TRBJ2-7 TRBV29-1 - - CSVGSGSSYEQYF
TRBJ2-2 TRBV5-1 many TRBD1 CASRAGTGDTGELFF
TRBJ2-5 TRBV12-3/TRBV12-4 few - CASTIGGSRTETQYF
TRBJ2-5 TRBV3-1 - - CASSARGHSPQETQYF
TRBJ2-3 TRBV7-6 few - CASSLDRGRDTQYF
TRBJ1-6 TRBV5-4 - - CASSLVVGSPLNF
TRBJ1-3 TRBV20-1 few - CSAHQVGGNTIYF
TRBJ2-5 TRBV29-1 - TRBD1 CSAGTGKGETQYF
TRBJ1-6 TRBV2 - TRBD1 CASSEWTGGNSPLHF
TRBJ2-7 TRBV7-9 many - CASSFGPYEQYF
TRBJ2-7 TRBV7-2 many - CASSLVAVDSYEQYF
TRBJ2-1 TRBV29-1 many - CSSWTGSSYNEQFF
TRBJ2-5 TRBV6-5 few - CASSYGQGRRETQYF
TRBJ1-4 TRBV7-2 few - CASSPDSRNEKLFF
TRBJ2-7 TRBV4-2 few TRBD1 CASSQDVTGTGSYEQYF
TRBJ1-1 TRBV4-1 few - CASSQESRVAFF
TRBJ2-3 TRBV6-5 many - CASSLWGPDTQYF
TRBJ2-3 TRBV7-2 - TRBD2 CASSLAPSGFSTDTQYF
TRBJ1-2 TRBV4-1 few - CASSQARVTYGYTF
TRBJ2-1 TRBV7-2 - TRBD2 CASGGTSGGGEQFF
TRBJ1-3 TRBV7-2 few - CASSLGGLEGNTIYF
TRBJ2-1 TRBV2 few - CASQQSNEQFF
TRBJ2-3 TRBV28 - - CAASLRTDTQYF
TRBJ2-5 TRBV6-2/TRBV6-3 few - CASSLIRGTVWMETQYF
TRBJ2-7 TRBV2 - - CATSPFSEQYF
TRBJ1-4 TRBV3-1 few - CASSQEGGSSLFF
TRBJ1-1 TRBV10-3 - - CAITDRGTTEAFF
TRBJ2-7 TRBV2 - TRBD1 CASRGTAPYEQYF
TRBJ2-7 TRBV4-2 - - CASRLFAGALSYEQYF
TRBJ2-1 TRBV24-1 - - CATSDFGAEQFF
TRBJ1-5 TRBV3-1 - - CASSPYGGNQPQHF
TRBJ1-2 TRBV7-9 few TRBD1 CASSSTGPGSYGYTF
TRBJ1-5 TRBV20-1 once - CSARDSAGTQPQHF
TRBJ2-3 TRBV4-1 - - CASSQEGARVWDTQYF
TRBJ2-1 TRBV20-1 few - CSANDPWSSYNEQFF